Presented here are 5 T cell receptor beta chains from one specimen sequenced in a study of regulatory T cells in long-lasting Graves disease. iRepertoire HTBI primers and Arm-PCR of CDR3 regions built TCR beta libraries. TCRdb redid the calling of the multiplex PCR reads with MiXCR, one entry per CDR3 protein. Altogether 530,000 or so distinct CDR3 sequences are present, roughly 15% being singletons, with the ten largest covering around 12%. Time point described: newly diagnosed GD, antithyroid drugs for less than 3 months. From RNA extracted from PBMCs, the TCR library was made. The data were also submitted as part of a second study, on T cells in Graves' hyperthyroidism and ophthalmopathy.

Sequenced material: peripheral blood mononuclear cells (PBMCs), taken at new diagnosis, from a patient treated with antithyroid drugs. The receptor source for this set is a man aged 18 to 30 with Graves disease.

This clonotype showed up many times. The rearrangement uses TRBV3-1 and TRBJ2-3, with D possibly being TRBD1 (6 bases). The CDR3 is 16 residues long. Germline V gene lookup returns CDR1 LGHDT and CDR2 YNNKEL (reference sequence). Trimming pared 6 bases from V and 4 bases from J, leaving 20 bases between. This CDR3 is CASSSGKQGRADTQYF. CDR3 sequence (DNA): TGTGCCAGCAGTTCAGGGAAACAGGGAAGGGCAGATACGCAGTATTTT.

The V call is TRBV4-1, the J call TRBJ2-1; 12 nucleotides align to TRBD1. Germline CDR1 MGHRA, CDR2 YSYEKL. The CDR3 extends over 15 amino acids. V was clipped by 3 bases and J by 9 bases; unmatched bases: 6. CDR3 residues: CASSQGQGAVGEQFF. The CDR3 region has the DNA TGCGCCAGCAGCCAGGGACAGGGGGCAGTCGGTGAGCAGTTCTTC.

This clonotype was observed a few times. The rearrangement uses TRBV2 and TRBJ2-2; 8 nucleotides line up with TRBD2. The CDR3 has 14 residues. V dropped 6 bases and J dropped 7; count of bases not matched to a gene: 7. In germline, CDR1 is SNHLY, CDR2 FYNNEI. In DNA form, the CDR3 reads TGTGCCAGCAGCATAGCGGGATCGGGCGGGGAGCTGTTTTTT. As protein: CASSIAGSGGELFF.

This clonotype was detected ten times or more. This sequence joins TRBV30 and TRBJ2-3; D possibly corresponds to TRBD2 (6 bases). CDR1 is GTSNPN and CDR2 is SVGIG in the germline V gene (reference sequence). The V end lost 2 bases, the J end lost 5 bases, and 14 bases lay between the germline ends. This CDR3 comprises 14 residues. CDR3 protein: CAWSTGSVGDTQYF. In DNA, the CDR3 is TGTGCCTGGAGTACCGGGAGTGTCGGAGATACGCAGTATTTT.

In its sample, this clonotype was seen many times. V and J are TRBV28 and TRBJ2-5, with D possibly called TRBD1 or TRBD2 (7 bases each). The CDR3 spans 15 residues. The germline V gene encodes CDR1 MDHEN and CDR2 SYDVKM. The V gene lost 6 bases and the J gene lost 5 bases, with 19 bases spanning the gap. For the CDR3, the DNA is TGTGCCAGCAGCTCCGGAGGGGAGGGGGCGGAGACCCAGTACTTC. Translated, it gives CASSSGGEGAETQYF.